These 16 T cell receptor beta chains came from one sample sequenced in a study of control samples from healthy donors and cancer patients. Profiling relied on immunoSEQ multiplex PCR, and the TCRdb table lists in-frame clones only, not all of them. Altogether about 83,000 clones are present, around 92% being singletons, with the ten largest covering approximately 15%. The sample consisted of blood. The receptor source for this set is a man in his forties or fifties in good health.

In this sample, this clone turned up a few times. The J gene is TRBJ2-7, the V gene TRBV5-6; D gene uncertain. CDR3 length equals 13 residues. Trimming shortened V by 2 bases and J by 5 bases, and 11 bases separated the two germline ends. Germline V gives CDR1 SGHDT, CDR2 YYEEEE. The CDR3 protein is CASSFQAPDEQYF. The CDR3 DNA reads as TGTGCCAGCAGCTTCCAGGCCCCCGACGAGCAGTACTTC.

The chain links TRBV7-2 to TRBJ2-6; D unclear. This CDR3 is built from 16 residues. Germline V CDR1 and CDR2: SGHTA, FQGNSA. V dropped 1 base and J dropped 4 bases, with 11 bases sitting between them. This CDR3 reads CASSLEIGSGANVLTF. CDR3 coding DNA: TGTGCCAGCAGCTTAGAGATAGGGTCCGGGGCCAACGTCCTGACTTTC.

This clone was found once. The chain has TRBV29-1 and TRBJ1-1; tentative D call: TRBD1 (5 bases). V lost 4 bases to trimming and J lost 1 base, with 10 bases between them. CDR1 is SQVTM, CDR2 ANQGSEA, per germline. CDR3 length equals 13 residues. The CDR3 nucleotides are TGCAGCGTTGGACGACAGAGGAACACTGAAGCTTTCTTT. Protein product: CSVGRQRNTEAFF.

CDR3 coding DNA: TGTGCCAGCAGCTTAGGGTCAGGGTCGTCGAAAAAACTGTTTTTT. Its protein is CASSLGSGSSKKLFF. This sequence joins TRBV11-2 and TRBJ1-4, with D maybe TRBD1 (5 bases). Trimming left V 1 base short and J 9 bases short, with 15 bases between. The CDR3 length is 15 residues. The germline V gene has CDR1 SGHAT and CDR2 FQNNGV.

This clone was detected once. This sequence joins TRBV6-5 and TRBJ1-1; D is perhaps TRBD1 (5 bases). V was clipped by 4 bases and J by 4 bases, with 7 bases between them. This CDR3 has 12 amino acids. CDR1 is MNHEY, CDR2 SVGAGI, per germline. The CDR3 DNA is TGTGCCAGCAGTTCAGGGACCACTGAAGCTTTCTTT. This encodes CASSSGTTEAFF.

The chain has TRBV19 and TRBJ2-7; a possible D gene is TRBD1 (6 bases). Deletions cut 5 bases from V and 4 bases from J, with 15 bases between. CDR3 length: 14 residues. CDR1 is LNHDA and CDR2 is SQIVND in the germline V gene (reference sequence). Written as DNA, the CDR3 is TGTGCCAGTAGTTCCGGGCAGGGGCCATACGAGCAGTACTTC. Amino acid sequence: CASSSGQGPYEQYF.

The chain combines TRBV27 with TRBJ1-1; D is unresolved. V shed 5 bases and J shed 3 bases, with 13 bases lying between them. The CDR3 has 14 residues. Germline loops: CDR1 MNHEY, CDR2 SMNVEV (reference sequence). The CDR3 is CASSVTGLHTEAFF. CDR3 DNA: TGTGCCAGCAGTGTAACGGGTCTTCACACTGAAGCTTTCTTT.

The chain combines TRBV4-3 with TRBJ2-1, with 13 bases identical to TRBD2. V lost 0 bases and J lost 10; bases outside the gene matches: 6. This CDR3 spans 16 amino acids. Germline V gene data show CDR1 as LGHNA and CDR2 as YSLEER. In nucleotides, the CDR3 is TGCGCCAGCAGCCAAGAAGGACTAGCGGGGGTAAGGGAGCAGTTCTTC. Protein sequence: CASSQEGLAGVREQFF.

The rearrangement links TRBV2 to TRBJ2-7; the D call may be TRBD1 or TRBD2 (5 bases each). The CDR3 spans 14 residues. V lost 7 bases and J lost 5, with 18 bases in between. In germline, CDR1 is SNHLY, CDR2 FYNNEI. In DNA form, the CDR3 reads TGTGCCAGCATCCTCTCGGGGCTCCGGAACGAGCAGTACTTC. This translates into CASILSGLRNEQYF.

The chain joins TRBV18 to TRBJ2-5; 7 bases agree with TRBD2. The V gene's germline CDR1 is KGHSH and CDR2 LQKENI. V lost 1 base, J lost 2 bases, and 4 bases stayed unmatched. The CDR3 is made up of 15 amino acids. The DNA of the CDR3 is TGTGCCAGCTCACCACGTTCGGGGGGACAAGAGACCCAGTACTTC. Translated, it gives CASSPRSGGQETQYF.

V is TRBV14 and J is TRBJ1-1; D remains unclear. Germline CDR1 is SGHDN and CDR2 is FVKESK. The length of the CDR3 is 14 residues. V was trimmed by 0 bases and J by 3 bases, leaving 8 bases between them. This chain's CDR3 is CASSQDPDYTEAFF. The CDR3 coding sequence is TGTGCCAGCAGCCAAGATCCTGACTACACTGAAGCTTTCTTT.

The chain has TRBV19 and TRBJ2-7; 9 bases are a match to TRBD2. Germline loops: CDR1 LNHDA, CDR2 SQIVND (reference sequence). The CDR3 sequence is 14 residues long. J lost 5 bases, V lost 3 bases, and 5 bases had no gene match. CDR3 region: CASSIAGGLNEQYF. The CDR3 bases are TGTGCCAGTAGTATTGCGGGGGGGCTGAACGAGCAGTACTTC. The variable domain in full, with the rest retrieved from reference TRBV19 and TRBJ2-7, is DGGITQSPKYLFRKEGQNVTLSCEQNLNHDAMYWYRQDPGQGLRLIYYSQIVNDFQKGDIAEGYSVSREKKESFPLTVTSAQKNPTAFYLCASSIAGGLNEQYFGPGTRLTVT.

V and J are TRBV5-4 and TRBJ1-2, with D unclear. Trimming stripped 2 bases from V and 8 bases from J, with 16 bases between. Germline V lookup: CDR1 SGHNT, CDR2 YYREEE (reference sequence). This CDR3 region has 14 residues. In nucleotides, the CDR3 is TGTGCCAGCAGCTTCAGGAAGACCTTCGGGGGCTACACCTTC. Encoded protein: CASSFRKTFGGYTF.

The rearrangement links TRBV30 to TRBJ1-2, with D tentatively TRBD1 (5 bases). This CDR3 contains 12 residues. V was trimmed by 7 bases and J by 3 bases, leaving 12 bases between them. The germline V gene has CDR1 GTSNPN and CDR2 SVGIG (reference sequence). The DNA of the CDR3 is TGTGCCTCAAATGGGGGGGACTATGGCTACACCTTC. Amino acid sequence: CASNGGDYGYTF.

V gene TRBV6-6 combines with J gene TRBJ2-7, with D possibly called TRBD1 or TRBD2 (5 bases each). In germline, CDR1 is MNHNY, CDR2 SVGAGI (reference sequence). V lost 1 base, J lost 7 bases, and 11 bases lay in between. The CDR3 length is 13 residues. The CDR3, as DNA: TGTGCCAGCAGTTACTGGGACGGCGGTGAGCAGTACTTC. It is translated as CASSYWDGGEQYF.

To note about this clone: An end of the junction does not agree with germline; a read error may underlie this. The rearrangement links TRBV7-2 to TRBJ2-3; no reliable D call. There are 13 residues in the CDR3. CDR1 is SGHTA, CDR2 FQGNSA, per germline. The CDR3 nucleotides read TGTGCCAGCAGCCAAGGGCGCACGGATACGCAGTATTTT. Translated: CASSQGRTDTQYF.